This T cell receptor (beta chain) was sequenced in a study of T-cell memory formation after mild COVID-19. Findings and caveats of the study: CD4+ contracting clones were found mainly in CM and EM, and CD8+ ones in EMRA. Pre-infection memory contained some responding clones, which suggested that cross-reactive memory had joined. Clones contracting over day 15 to 85 were CD4/CD8 balanced, with later expanders leaning CD4+.

cDNA libraries for TCR alpha and TCR beta, carrying sample barcodes and UMIs, came from 5'RACE with constant-segment primers. A single record per CDR3 protein comes from TCRdb applying MiXCR to the 5' RACE reads. The sample lists 250,000 to 300,000 distinct CDR3 sequences, roughly 15% seen once, with roughly 23% in the top ten. For this clonotype: The antigen is unknown.

With 10 bases removed from V and 0 bases from J, the gap between germline ends came to 13 bases. Germline CDR1 is ENHRY and CDR2 is SYGVKD. CDR3 length: 14 residues. V gene TRBV10-3 combines with J gene TRBJ2-1; perhaps D is TRBD1 or TRBD2 (5 bases each). The specimen sequenced was PBMCs or a T cell subset sorted from them (not recorded which). This sequence originates from a man in his late teens or twenties who had mild COVID-19 (a few samples of this study predate the infection). Cell type and time point are not known. In DNA form, the CDR3 reads TGTGCCAGCGAGGGGACCCTCTCCTACAATGAGCAGTTCTTC. Translated, it gives CASEGTLSYNEQFF.